The T cell receptor beta chain described here comes from a study of blood T cell repertoires in COVID-19. On the study more broadly: COVID-19 samples from acute and convalescent phases originated in the United States, Italy and Spain. T cells, B-cell-depleted T cells, or PBMCs provided the cDNA or gDNA that served as material.

How the authors handled the data: Using reference gene primer amplification, nucleated cell counts were estimated. Measured with immunoSEQ multiplex PCR; TCRdb has only the in-frame clones, and not every one. V, J and clone size are those of that table, while D and trimming were read from the DNA. The data show about 94,000 clones, with 75% to 85% seen just once and under 20% held by the top ten. The CDR3 is made up of 13 amino acids. The J segment lost 9 bases and the V segment lost 3 bases, leaving 2 bases of the junction unmatched. The germline V gene has CDR1 SGHDT and CDR2 YYEEEE. This clonotype was sampled from a human donor in a cohort sampled during active COVID-19. What was sequenced was peripheral blood. The rearrangement uses TRBV5-6 and TRBJ1-6; 8 positions agree with TRBD1. The CDR3 DNA reads TGTGCCAGCAGCTCCGACAGGGGTTCACCCCTCCACTTT. Amino acids: CASSSDRGSPLHF.